The 10 T cell receptor beta chains below were found in one sample sequenced in a study of radiation and T cells in renal cell carcinoma. The treatment: treatment-naive control, cytoreductive nephrectomy. Generated by immunoSEQ multiplex PCR, the TCRdb table keeps only in-frame clones and is missing some. The table includes over 10,000 clones, around 65% detected once. Specimen: tumor tissue, collected from a patient whose treatment was nephrectomy without radiotherapy. The receptors originated from an elderly woman with renal cell carcinoma.

CDR3 nucleotide sequence: TGTGCCAGTAGTATCCTAGCGGGGGGCACTCCGGAGGCCCAGTACTTC. Protein sequence: CASSILAGGTPEAQYF. The J gene is TRBJ2-5, the V gene TRBV19, with TRBD2 matching 11 bases. Germline V CDR1 and CDR2: LNHDA, SQIVND (reference sequence). The CDR3 runs 16 residues. V shed 3 bases and J 9 bases; nucleotides not matched to a gene: 12.

This chain uses TRBV9 with TRBJ1-5; a weak D match, TRBD1 (6 bases). V lost 4 bases and J lost 0, with 8 bases in between. CDR3 size: 14 residues. Germline V gives CDR1 SGDLS, CDR2 YYNGEE. CDR3 bases: TGTGCCAGCAGCCCAGGGGATAGCAATCAGCCCCAGCATTTT. Its translation: CASSPGDSNQPQHF.

V usage is TRBV7-8 and J usage is TRBJ1-2, with D possibly matching TRBD1 (6 bases). The germline V and J ends were trimmed by 5 bases and 2 bases, with 15 bases remaining between them. The CDR3 runs to 15 residues. Germline values: CDR1 SGHVS, CDR2 FQNEAQ. CDR3 coding DNA: TGTGCCAGCAGCGCCCACAGGGCCTCAAACTATGGCTACACCTTC. This encodes CASSAHRASNYGYTF.

This clone was counted a few times. The rearrangement joins TRBV20-1 to TRBJ2-7; D gene unclear. This CDR3 spans 11 amino acids. The V gene's germline CDR1 is DFQATT and CDR2 SNEGSKA (reference sequence). Trimming took 3 bases from V and 7 from J, leaving 10 bases between them. The CDR3 here is CSASRLAEQYF. Written as DNA, the CDR3 is TGCAGTGCTAGTCGTTTGGCTGAGCAGTACTTC.

J is TRBJ2-5 and V is TRBV5-1; 9 positions match TRBD1. The CDR3 covers 14 residues. The V segment lost 3 bases and the J segment 3 bases; nucleotides outside the gene matches: 3. The V gene's germline CDR1 is SGHRS and CDR2 YFSETQ. Here the CDR3 reads CASSWDRAKETQYF. The CDR3, as DNA: TGCGCCAGCAGCTGGGACAGGGCGAAAGAGACCCAGTACTTC.

The chain is built from TRBV4-1 and TRBJ1-2; D ambiguous. The CDR3 length is 17 residues. Trimming took 4 bases from V and 0 from J, leaving 18 bases between them. Germline CDR1 reads MGHRA; CDR2 reads YSYEKL. The CDR3 loop is CASSPEISGRTNYGYTF. CDR3 bases: TGCGCCAGCAGCCCGGAAATCTCGGGCAGAACTAACTATGGCTACACCTTC.

This chain uses TRBV6-1 with TRBJ1-2; possible D gene TRBD1, 5 bases. This CDR3 contains 14 residues. From germline, CDR1 is MNHNS and CDR2 SASEGT. The V gene lost 2 bases and the J gene lost 4 bases, with 11 bases spanning the gap. CDR3 in amino acids: CASSEQVDIYGYTF. The CDR3 DNA sequence: TGTGCCAGCAGTGAACAGGTGGACATCTATGGCTACACCTTC.

This clone was recorded a few times. V usage is TRBV7-8 and J usage is TRBJ1-1; 7 bases match TRBD1. This CDR3 is 15 amino acids long. Losses at the gene ends were 1 base for V and 3 bases for J; bases not matched to a gene: 5. Germline loops: CDR1 SGHVS, CDR2 FQNEAQ. The CDR3 DNA follows: TGTGCCAGCAGCTTAGGTACAGGGGCCCACACTGAAGCTTTCTTT. Its translation: CASSLGTGAHTEAFF.

This chain connects TRBV2 to TRBJ2-3; either TRBD1 or TRBD2 may supply D (6 bases each). The germline V and J ends were trimmed by 3 bases and 3 bases, with 13 bases remaining between them. Germline-derived CDR1 and CDR2 are SNHLY and FYNNEI. This CDR3 region has 15 residues. The CDR3 DNA reads as TGTGCCAGCAGTGACACACCGGGGGCAACAGATACGCAGTATTTT. Translated, it gives CASSDTPGATDTQYF.

DNA of the CDR3: TGTGCCAGCAGAGAGGACCCCGGGGAAAAACTGTTTTTT. This codes for CASREDPGEKLFF. The rearrangement uses TRBV2 and TRBJ1-4; D is unresolved. V shed 6 bases and J shed 8 bases, with 13 bases lying between them. Looked up from germline, CDR1 is SNHLY and CDR2 is FYNNEI. This CDR3 is built from 13 residues.